This entry concerns a single T cell receptor (beta chain). This clonotype was counted between two and nine times. The antigen this receptor binds is unknown. Base qualities are not at hand, and no much larger clone is one base apart. CDR1 and CDR2 are drawn from the germline V gene: SQVTM, ANQGSEA. At the junction V is shortened by 3 bases and J by 7 bases; bases outside the gene matches: 3. From the cysteine up to the phenylalanine, the CDR3 has a length of 14 residues. Only the CDR3 part of the read is kept: 42 bases, read in frame from the first base. These data are taken from a study of human T cells and chemical hapten exposure (dated by TCRdb to 2020 to 2023). At the level of the whole study: For sensitization, 2% DPC in acetone was applied to a roughly 2 cm by roughly 2 cm area of upper inner arm skin. Throughout the study period of roughly 24 weeks, patients also received therapeutic DPC doses to the scalp every week. Patch testing on the upper back used Finn chambers containing 0.01% DPC, with scoring done after 6 days according to International Contact Dermatitis Research Group standards. The mostly female patient cohort included alopecia areata with under or over 50% scalp involvement, alopecia totalis and alopecia universalis. The libraries were sequenced as a pool, and the TCR yield per sample differed mostly because of small variations in library volumes within the pool. Peripheral blood TCR repertoire changes were tracked in vivo in alopecia patients during primary and secondary sensitization to the hapten diphenylcyclopropenone (DPC). Patient blood was sampled pre-sensitization (week 0) and at 2, 6 and about 24 weeks after DPC sensitization. For TCR sequencing, blood came from 25 to 35 alopecia patients at anywhere from one to four time points (pre-sensitization, 2, 6 and 24 weeks).

The library was made by RACE. These reads were obtained on a NextSeq 500. During library preparation, unique molecular identifiers were attached to individual cDNA molecules so that TCRs could be counted in a quantitative, reproducible way. For every blood RNA sample, sequencing covered both the TCR alpha and TCR beta chains. From the authors' description of their analysis: A median of roughly 98,000 TCRs per sample was observed, with a range of roughly 20,000 to 750,000. V, J and CDR3 annotation of the TCR reads was carried out using the Decombinator software suite. For PS versus PT1 abundance plots, all samples were subsampled to the same number of TCRs (28,000). TCRs were defined as expanded if absent before sensitization and observed at least eight times at the 2-week time point. The public reads were reanalyzed by TCRdb: fastp trimming at Q25, MiXCR alignment, in-frame beta chains only. Each record represents a unique CDR3 protein, reported with the most common genes and DNA among its rows. TCRdb, rather than the study authors, made the V and J calls. A total of approximately 82,000 distinct CDR3 sequences appear in this sample, more than 6.5% of them only once. 1.3% of the sample rests with the top ten.

What the study reported, not specific to this receptor: Patch test score was positively correlated with the number of PT1 expanded TCRs, with significance at thresholds 8, 16 and 32 but not at 4. The number of TCRs above 1 in 1000 frequency did not change with DPC sensitization; there was no evidence of global repertoire structure alterations. Because every patient had alopecia, a presumed autoimmune disease, the patients' immune response might differ from that of healthy individuals. Compared with pre-sensitization or healthy control sets, expanded TCRs formed significantly more large CDR3 similarity clusters, which is consistent with antigen-driven responses. Repeated subsampling changed both the strength of the expansion versus patch-test correlation and the threshold at which that correlation became significant.

Interpreted using the paper, the time point label stands for: patch test 2, 6 weeks after DPC sensitization. Interpreted using the paper, the treatment or condition label stands for: therapeutic diphenylcyclopropenone sensitization with weekly scalp DPC. At each patch-test visit, blood was drawn before the patch test was applied. Patients were considered eligible if aged 18 to 70, diagnosed with alopecia and deemed suitable for DPC therapy, and patients were excluded if pregnant. Unfractionated whole blood was collected in Tempus Blood RNA tubes, and total RNA was extracted from that blood. Sequences were derived from whole blood, sampled in connection with sensitization to the hapten diphenylcyclopropenone (DPC). This clonotype was sampled from a young woman with alopecia areata. Some clones in this sample may be carry-over from other donors' samples. The chain is made from TRBV29-1 and TRBJ2-1, with 13 junctional bases fitting TRBD2. The CDR3 region reads CSVEGLAGPNEQFF. The bases read TGCAGCGTTGAGGGACTAGCGGGACCTAATGAGCAGTTCTTC.